These T cell receptor beta chains were read from a single sample in a study of T-cell reconstitution after alpha-beta-depleted transplantation in children. TCRdb recomputed calls from the PCR reads with MiXCR, one row per CDR3 protein. The sample shows about 690,000 distinct CDR3 sequences, approximately 15% of them seen only once. The sequences come from PBMCs from the stem cell graft donor, collected from the stem cell graft. These receptors were obtained from a human donor who donated a stem cell graft to a child with acute myeloid leukemia. CDR3s include the opening cysteine and the closing phenylalanine or tryptophan. Fields, in order: J gene, clone size, V gene, D gene, CDR3 DNA, CDR3 protein. A D gene is named only where the DNA matches it firmly. Clone size is shown for a subset of rows, as once, few, many or a class of expanded clone.

TRBJ2-1 few TRBV24-1 NA TGTGCCACCAGTGATCCGGGAACTCGCAATGAGCAGTTCTTC CATSDPGTRNEQFF
TRBJ2-5 few TRBV18 NA TGTGCCAGCTCACCCGGGACCCAAAGGGAGACCCAGTACTTC CASSPGTQRETQYF
TRBJ1-6 many TRBV4-3 TRBD1 TGCGCCAGCAGCCAACTGGGACAGGGGAATTCACCCCTCCACTTT CASSQLGQGNSPLHF
TRBJ2-7 NA TRBV9 NA TGTGCCAGCAGCCCCCACGGCGGTGAGCCCTACGAGCAGTACTTC CASSPHGGEPYEQYF
TRBJ1-1 few TRBV28 NA TGTGCCAGCACTCCCCAGGCTATGAACACTGAAGCTTTCTTT CASTPQAMNTEAFF
TRBJ1-4 many TRBV29-1 TRBD1 TGCAGCGTTGGAGACAGGGTAACTAATGAAAAACTGTTTTTT CSVGDRVTNEKLFF
TRBJ1-3 NA TRBV12-3/TRBV12-4 NA TGTGCCAGCAGTTTATACGGTTACTCTGGAAACACCATATATTTT CASSLYGYSGNTIYF
TRBJ1-2 many TRBV5-1 NA TGCGCCAGCAGCTTGGTGCGCGGTCTCGCTAACTATGGCTACACCTTC CASSLVRGLANYGYTF
TRBJ1-5 many TRBV5-1 NA TGCGCCAGCAGCCTGACAGGAGGTCAGCCCCAGCATTTT CASSLTGGQPQHF
TRBJ2-7 many TRBV5-6 NA TGTGCCAGCAGCACCTCTTGGGAGCAGTACTTC CASSTSWEQYF
TRBJ2-6 many TRBV12-3/TRBV12-4 NA TGTGCCAGCAGTTTAACGTCTGGGGCCAACGTCCTGACTTTC CASSLTSGANVLTF
TRBJ2-5 many TRBV7-2 NA TGTGCCAGCAGCCCTCCCCCGGAGGAGACCCAGTACTTC CASSPPPEETQYF
TRBJ1-5 many TRBV20-1 TRBD1 TGCAGTGCTAGGGGAACAGGGGAGGTGAGCAATCAGCCCCAGCATTTT CSARGTGEVSNQPQHF
TRBJ1-4 many TRBV20-1 NA TGCAGTGCTAGAGGGACGGCAACTAATGAAAAACTGTTTTTT CSARGTATNEKLFF
TRBJ2-3 NA TRBV7-9 NA TGTGCCAGCAGCGCCGGCGGACGCGGCGGCACAGATACGCAGTATTTT CASSAGGRGGTDTQYF
TRBJ1-2 NA TRBV10-3 TRBD1 TGTGCCATCAGGGGGACAGGGGGCGATAATGGCTACACCTTC CAIRGTGGDNGYTF
TRBJ1-4 few TRBV12-3/TRBV12-4 NA TGTGCCAGCACCCCGGAGAGGGCAAATGAAAAACTGTTTTTT CASTPERANEKLFF
TRBJ2-2 once TRBV4-1 NA TGCGCCAGCAGCTCGTTGGGGACGCAGCCCACCGGGGAGCTGTTTTTT CASSSLGTQPTGELFF
TRBJ1-5 NA TRBV7-2 NA TGTGCCAGCAAAATTTGGGGTGCGGGACAGCCCCAGCATTTT CASKIWGAGQPQHF
TRBJ2-1 few TRBV29-1 TRBD1 TGCAGCGTTGAAGATCCCGGGACAGGGGTTTTGGACAATGAGCAGTTCTTC CSVEDPGTGVLDNEQFF
TRBJ2-6 NA TRBV4-3 TRBD1 TGCGCCAGCAGCCAAGCGAGCAGGGGGCTCTCGGCTGGGGCCAACGTCCTGACTTTC CASSQASRGLSAGANVLTF
TRBJ2-7 few TRBV6-5 NA TGTGCCAGCAGTTGGTCTGGCGGGATCTCCGACCACGAGCAGTACTTC CASSWSGGISDHEQYF
TRBJ2-7 NA TRBV11-3 NA TGTGCCAGCAGCGTACTAGACGAGCAGTACTTC CASSVLDEQYF
TRBJ2-3 few TRBV6-2/TRBV6-3 NA TGTGCCAGCAGTTACGGGCTAGAGCCGTATTTT CASSYGLEPYF
TRBJ1-5 NA TRBV7-2 NA TGTGCCAGCAGCCAGGAGGGGGTTAGCAATCAGCCCCAGCATTTT CASSQEGVSNQPQHF
TRBJ1-2 few TRBV9 NA TGTGCCAGCAGCGTAGGGGGGGCCAACTATGGCTACACCTTC CASSVGGANYGYTF
TRBJ1-1 NA TRBV13 NA TGTGCCAGCAGCCCCCGGTTGAGGGGGAGGGCGGAAGCTTTCTTT CASSPRLRGRAEAFF
TRBJ1-5 NA TRBV20-1 TRBD1 TGCAGTGCGACACAGGGGAATCAGCCCCAGCATTTT CSATQGNQPQHF
TRBJ2-1 NA TRBV12-3/TRBV12-4 TRBD1 TGTGCCAGCAGTTTAGGCGACAGGGTTTGGTCCTACAATGAGCAGTTCTTC CASSLGDRVWSYNEQFF
TRBJ2-5 NA TRBV5-4 TRBD1 TGTGCCAGCAGCTCGGACAGGGGACACCAAGAGACCCAGTACTTC CASSSDRGHQETQYF
TRBJ2-2 many TRBV20-1 NA TGCAGTGCTAGACCTGGACAGTCGGTCGGGGAGCTGTTTTTT CSARPGQSVGELFF
TRBJ1-2 few TRBV25-1 NA TGTGCCAGCAGTGTGGAGAACTATGGCTACACCTTC CASSVENYGYTF
TRBJ2-3 many TRBV7-6 TRBD1 TGTGCCAGCAGCGCTACAGGGGGCAGCGCAGATACGCAGTATTTT CASSATGGSADTQYF
TRBJ2-1 NA TRBV7-2 NA TGTGCCAGCAGCTTAGGCGACTACAATCGGACCCAGAAGCAGTTCTTC CASSLGDYNRTQKQFF
TRBJ2-1 few TRBV7-2 TRBD2 TGTGCCAGCAGCTTAGCCGGGGTTAGCGCGGGGGATGAGCAGTTCTTC CASSLAGVSAGDEQFF
TRBJ2-5 NA TRBV25-1 TRBD2 TGTGCCAGCAGTGGATTAGGTAGCGGGGGTAGAATGAAGACCCAGTACTTC CASSGLGSGGRMKTQYF
TRBJ1-5 many TRBV20-1 NA TGCAGTGCTAGAGCCCCGCTGGGGGGGCGGGATCAGCCCCAGCATTTT CSARAPLGGRDQPQHF
TRBJ2-5 many TRBV29-1 NA TGCAGCGTTGACTGGGAGTCCCAAGAGACCCAGTACTTC CSVDWESQETQYF
TRBJ2-3 NA TRBV5-5 TRBD1 TGTGCCAGCAGCCCTACCTATACAGGGGGCTCAGATACGCAGTATTTT CASSPTYTGGSDTQYF
TRBJ1-6 many TRBV5-1 TRBD1 TGCGCCAGCAGCCTCCGACAGGGAAAGAGAAATTCACCCCTCCACTTT CASSLRQGKRNSPLHF
TRBJ1-3 NA TRBV30 NA TGTGCCTGGAGCCAGGGATCTCTAGGCTACACCATATATTTT CAWSQGSLGYTIYF
TRBJ1-1 many TRBV20-1 NA TGCAGTGCCGCCGCAGGCACTGAAGCTTTCTTT CSAAAGTEAFF
TRBJ1-1 few TRBV20-1 NA TGCAGTGCCCCCGCGGCCGGCGCGAACACTGAAGCTTTCTTT CSAPAAGANTEAFF
TRBJ2-1 NA TRBV7-9 NA TGTGCCAGCAGTCCGGACGTAGGGAATTACAATGAGCAGTTCTTC CASSPDVGNYNEQFF
TRBJ2-6 many TRBV6-2/TRBV6-3 NA TGTGCCAGCAGTAGTGGGGCGGTCGGGGCCAACGTCCTGACTTTC CASSSGAVGANVLTF
TRBJ2-2 many TRBV30 TRBD1 TGTGCCTGGGGGACAGGGACGTCCGGGGAGCTGTTTTTT CAWGTGTSGELFF
TRBJ1-2 few TRBV20-1 NA TGCAGTGCGAGGGCCCATGCGCTCGGTAACTATGGCTACACCTTC CSARAHALGNYGYTF
TRBJ2-1 NA TRBV27 NA TGTGCCAGCAGCGGGACTGCTCACAAAGAGAGGAAGTTCTTC CASSGTAHKERKFF
TRBJ2-2 NA TRBV5-6 TRBD1 TGTGCCAGCAGACAACAGGGGTCCGGGGAGCTGTTTTTT CASRQQGSGELFF
TRBJ1-6 NA TRBV21-1 NA TGTGCCAGCAGCAAAGCCGCAGGGGATTCACCCCTCCACTTT CASSKAAGDSPLHF
TRBJ2-7 NA TRBV12-3/TRBV12-4 NA TGTGCCAGCAGTTTCTCCTATCAGAGTTACGAGCAGTACTTC CASSFSYQSYEQYF
TRBJ1-5 many TRBV20-1 NA TGCAGTGCTAGACCCAGGGCTAGTGTTAATCAGCCCCAGCATTTT CSARPRASVNQPQHF
TRBJ1-6 NA TRBV20-1 NA TGCAGTGCTATCCGCGGGAGCTCCTATAATTCACCCCTCCACTTT CSAIRGSSYNSPLHF
TRBJ2-1 many TRBV12-3/TRBV12-4 TRBD2 TGTGCCAGCAGCCCTAGCGGGGGGCAAGAGCAGTTCTTC CASSPSGGQEQFF
TRBJ1-6 few TRBV4-3 NA TGCGCCAGCAGCCAAGATCGCGGGGGGCGATCACCCCTCCACTTT CASSQDRGGRSPLHF
TRBJ1-5 few TRBV7-9 TRBD1 TGTGCCAGCAGCGAGTGGGACAGTAATCAGCCCCAGCATTTT CASSEWDSNQPQHF
TRBJ1-1 many TRBV5-1 TRBD1 TGCGCCAGCAGCTTGGGCGACAGGGGAGTAGCTTTCTTT CASSLGDRGVAFF
TRBJ1-1 many TRBV20-1 NA TGCAGTGTTGGAAGATACACTGAAGCTTTCTTT CSVGRYTEAFF
TRBJ1-5 NA TRBV20-1 TRBD1 TGCAGTGCTAGGCAAACAGGGGAGCCCCAGCATTTT CSARQTGEPQHF